Below are 4 T cell receptor beta chains sequenced from a single sample in a study of T cells in Graves' hyperthyroidism and ophthalmopathy. Amplification of TCR beta CDR3 regions used RNA as the template. Carried out on the TCR CDR3, a first-round RT-PCR used the HTBI primer set. From the multiplex PCR reads, TCRdb called clonotypes with MiXCR, one entry per CDR3 protein. The table lists more than 500,000 distinct CDR3 sequences, roughly 14% of them singletons, with around 4% in the top ten. Material for sequencing was blood. Source of these receptors: a woman between 35 and 50 years old with Graves' ophthalmopathy.

This clonotype was seen many times. The rearrangement uses TRBV29-1 and TRBJ2-5, with D perhaps given as TRBD1 or TRBD2 (5 bases each). Germline values: CDR1 SQVTM, CDR2 ANQGSEA. The germline V and J ends were trimmed by 6 bases and 3 bases, with 8 bases remaining between them. The length of the CDR3 is 11 residues. CDR3 sequence (DNA): TGCAGCGTCCTGGGGGAAGAGACCCAGTACTTC. Translating gives CSVLGEETQYF. The whole variable domain, filled in from reference TRBV29-1 and TRBJ2-5, reads SAVISQKPSRDICQRGTSLTIQCQVDSQVTMMFWYRQQPGQSLTLIATANQGSEATYESGFVIDKFPISRPNLTFSTLTVSNMSPEDSSIYLCSVLGEETQYFGPGTRLLVL.

This clonotype was seen at least ten times. This sequence joins TRBV6-5 and TRBJ2-7; 9 bases map to TRBD1. The CDR3 runs 16 residues. Trimming cost V 0 bases and J 1 base; bases outside gene matches: 4. The germline CDR1 and CDR2 sequences are MNHEY and SVGAGI. In DNA form, the CDR3 reads TGTGCCAGCAGTTACTCGCCCGGACAGGGGTCCTACGAGCAGTACTTC. Protein: CASSYSPGQGSYEQYF.

Many counts were recorded for this clonotype. The chain couples TRBV19 to TRBJ1-5; D may be TRBD1 (6 bases). This CDR3 is built from 15 residues. The V end was cut by 6 bases, the J end by 5 bases, with 17 bases between. Germline CDR1 reads LNHDA; CDR2 reads SQIVND (reference sequence). In DNA form, the CDR3 reads TGTGCCAGTAGCCCTGGGACACCGAAGGATCAGCCCCAGCATTTT. Amino acids: CASSPGTPKDQPQHF.

This clonotype was counted between two and nine times. A read error may account for a junction end that differs from germline. The chain recombines TRBV15 with TRBJ2-7; 8 bases align to TRBD2. The CDR3 is 15 residues long. Germline values: CDR1 LNHNV, CDR2 YYDKDF (reference sequence). CDR3 DNA: TGTGCCATCAGCAGAGATCCCAGCGGGAGCTACGAGCAGTACTTC. Translation: CAISRDPSGSYEQYF.